This T cell receptor beta chain was sequenced during a study of blood T cells in healthy people across ages. Germline values: CDR1 LGHNA, CDR2 YSLEER. The CDR3 sequence is 17 residues long. The V and J ends lost 1 base and 1 base, in that order; junction bases with no gene match: 6. This clonotype was found a few times. For the second PCR, which ran for about 6 to 11 cycles, a sample-barcoded 5' primer and a J-beta primer mix were used. TCRdb redid the calling of the 5' RACE reads with MiXCR, one entry per CDR3 protein. The sample lists 720,000 or so distinct CDR3 sequences; around 43% were seen once.

The rearrangement joins TRBV4-3 to TRBJ2-3; 9 bases agree with TRBD2. The material sequenced was blood. The sequence derives from an elderly man in good health. CDR3 in amino acids: CASSQAPPSGGTDTQYF. CDR3 coding DNA: TGCGCCAGCAGCCAAGCCCCCCCTAGCGGGGGCACAGATACGCAGTATTTT.